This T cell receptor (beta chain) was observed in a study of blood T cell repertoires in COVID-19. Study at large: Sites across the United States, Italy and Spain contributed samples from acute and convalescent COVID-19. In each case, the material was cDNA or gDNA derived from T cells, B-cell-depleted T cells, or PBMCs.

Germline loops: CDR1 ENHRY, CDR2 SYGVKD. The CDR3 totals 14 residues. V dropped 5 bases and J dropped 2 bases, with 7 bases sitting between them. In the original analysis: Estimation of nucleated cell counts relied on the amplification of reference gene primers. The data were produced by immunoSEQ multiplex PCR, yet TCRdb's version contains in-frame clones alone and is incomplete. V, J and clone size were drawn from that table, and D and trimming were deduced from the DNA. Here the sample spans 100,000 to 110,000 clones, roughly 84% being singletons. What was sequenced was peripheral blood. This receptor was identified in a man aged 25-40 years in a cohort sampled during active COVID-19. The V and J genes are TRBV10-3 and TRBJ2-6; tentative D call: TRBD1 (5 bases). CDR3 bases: TGTGCCATCAGTCCAGGGACTGGGGCCAACGTCCTGACTTTC. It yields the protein CAISPGTGANVLTF.